Following are 22 T cell receptor beta chains from one sample sequenced in a study of cytotoxic CD8 clonotypes in ibrutinib-treated CLL. Sequenced by immunoSEQ multiplex PCR; TCRdb stores in-frame clones only, minus some. The sample carries 150,000 to 200,000 clones, over 60% recorded once. The starting material was PBMCs, obtained after 24 months of ibrutinib treatment. The source is a human donor with chronic lymphocytic leukemia.

This sequence joins TRBV19 and TRBJ2-5; 8 nucleotides agree with TRBD2. There are 15 residues in the CDR3. V shed 6 bases, J shed 1 base, and the junction held 7 bases outside the gene matches. Looked up from germline, CDR1 is LNHDA and CDR2 is SQIVND (reference sequence). The CDR3 DNA reads as TGTGCCAGTAGCATCGCTAGCGGGTTCCAAGAGACCCAGTACTTC. Its translation is CASSIASGFQETQYF.

The rearrangement uses TRBV6-5 and TRBJ2-7, with 7 nucleotides matching TRBD2. Germline V gene data show CDR1 as MNHEY and CDR2 as SVGAGI. This CDR3 is built from 14 residues. The V segment lost 2 bases and the J segment 3 bases; nucleotides outside the gene matches: 4. CDR3 region: CASSYASGFYEQYF. The DNA for the CDR3 is TGTGCCAGCAGTTACGCTAGCGGTTTCTACGAGCAGTACTTC.

This clone was seen only once. V and J are TRBV7-9 and TRBJ2-7; the match to TRBD1 covers 7 bases. There are 14 residues in the CDR3. The ends lost 3 bases at V and 3 bases at J; junction bases unmatched: 5. Germline V lookup: CDR1 SEHNR, CDR2 FQNEAQ (reference sequence). For the CDR3, the DNA is TGTGCCAGCAGCTTCGACAGGGCCCACTACGAGCAGTACTTC. Translating it yields CASSFDRAHYEQYF.

V gene TRBV13 combines with J gene TRBJ1-4; 7 bases fit TRBD1. In germline, CDR1 is PRHDT, CDR2 FYEKMQ (reference sequence). The CDR3 totals 16 residues. J was trimmed by 8 bases and V by 4 bases; bases with no gene match: 13. In DNA form, the CDR3 reads TGTGCCAGCAGCTCCGAGAAAAGACAGGGAGGCGAAAAACTGTTTTTT. Its protein is CASSSEKRQGGEKLFF.

The rearrangement joins TRBV6-5 to TRBJ2-7; no firm D call. The CDR3 has 13 residues. Deletions cut 5 bases from V and 10 bases from J, with 18 bases between. Germline CDR1 MNHEY, CDR2 SVGAGI. The CDR3 DNA reads TGTGCCAGCAGTCCCCCCGCCCTACGAGAACAGTACTTC. It translates to CASSPPALREQYF.

The chain combines TRBV29-1 with TRBJ1-2, with 8 bases aligning to TRBD1. This CDR3 has 12 amino acids. The germline CDR1 and CDR2 sequences are SQVTM and ANQGSEA. Trimming at V came to 5 bases and at J to 6 bases, leaving 5 bases not matched to a gene. Here the CDR3 reads CSVSDRADGYTF. The CDR3 DNA is TGCAGCGTTTCGGACAGGGCAGATGGCTACACCTTC.

V gene TRBV5-6 combines with J gene TRBJ2-2, with D perhaps TRBD2 (6 bases). Germline CDR1 reads SGHDT; CDR2 reads YYEEEE. Trimming stripped 4 bases from V and 1 base from J, with 14 bases between. CDR3 length: 16 amino acids. CDR3 sequence: CASSPPLGRNTGELFF. Here the CDR3 DNA reads TGTGCCAGCAGCCCCCCCCTCGGGAGGAACACCGGGGAGCTGTTTTTT.

The chain's CDR3 is CARGLAGVSEGETQYF. Here the CDR3 DNA reads TGTGCCAGGGGACTAGCGGGAGTATCAGAGGGAGAGACCCAGTACTTC. V and J are TRBV2 and TRBJ2-5; 14 nucleotides align to TRBD2. The J segment lost 4 bases and the V segment lost 9 bases, leaving 10 bases of the junction unmatched. This CDR3 region has 16 residues. CDR1 is SNHLY and CDR2 is FYNNEI in the germline V gene.

This chain links TRBV5-1 with TRBJ2-1, with 9 bases that match TRBD1. The germline CDR1 and CDR2 sequences are SGHRS and YFSETQ. The CDR3 covers 15 residues. V lost 4 bases to trimming and J lost 4 bases; unmatched junction nucleotides: 6. The CDR3 bases are TGCGCCAGCAGCAAACCGGGACAGGGTTACAATGAGCAGTTCTTC. This gives the protein CASSKPGQGYNEQFF. Full variable domain (missing parts from reference TRBV5-1 and TRBJ2-1): KAGVTQTPRYLIKTRGQQVTLSCSPISGHRSVSWYQQTPGQGLQFLFEYFSETQRNKGNFPGRFSGRQFSNSRSEMNVSTLELGDSALYLCASSKPGQGYNEQFFGPGTRLTVL.

V usage is TRBV9 and J usage is TRBJ1-1; D is unresolved. Per the germline V gene, CDR1 is SGDLS and CDR2 is YYNGEE. This CDR3 contains 15 residues. Trimming shortened V by 4 bases and J by 0 bases, and 13 bases separated the two germline ends. The CDR3 protein is CASSPHTGMNTEAFF. CDR3 DNA: TGTGCCAGCAGCCCACATACGGGCATGAACACTGAAGCTTTCTTT. Looking up the rest from reference TRBV9 and TRBJ1-1 gives the full variable domain: DSGVTQTPKHLITATGQRVTLRCSPRSGDLSVYWYQQSLDQGLQFLIQYYNGEERAKGNILERFSAQQFPDLHSELNLSSLELGDSALYFCASSPHTGMNTEAFFGQGTRLTVV.

The chain employs TRBV30 and TRBJ2-2; 8 bases match TRBD2. Per germline, CDR1 GTSNPN and CDR2 SVGIG (reference sequence). J was trimmed by 5 bases and V by 4 bases; bases with no gene match: 6. CDR3 length: 14 amino acids. The CDR3 sequence is CAWTPTGGTGELFF. CDR3 nucleotides: TGTGCCTGGACTCCTACGGGAGGGACCGGGGAGCTGTTTTTT.

The V gene is TRBV13, the J gene TRBJ2-1, with no clear D. V was pared by 5 bases and J by 0 bases, with 14 bases between. CDR1 PRHDT and CDR2 FYEKMQ come from the germline V gene (reference sequence). This CDR3 spans 16 amino acids. The CDR3 nucleotides read TGTGCCAGCAGCCCGATTGCTCCCCCCTCCTACAATGAGCAGTTCTTC. As protein: CASSPIAPPSYNEQFF. Based on the CDR3 plus reference TRBV13 and TRBJ2-1, the full variable domain is AAGVIQSPRHLIKEKRETATLKCYPIPRHDTVYWYQQGPGQDPQFLISFYEKMQSDKGSIPDRFSAQQFSDYHSELNMSSLELGDSALYFCASSPIAPPSYNEQFFGPGTRLTVL.

CDR3 residues: CASSQASAETQYF. The CDR3 nucleotides read TGCGCCAGCAGCCAAGCTTCGGCAGAGACCCAGTACTTC. This rearrangement joins TRBV4-1 to TRBJ2-5; the D is unclear. The V gene's germline CDR1 is MGHRA and CDR2 YSYEKL. The CDR3 extends over 13 amino acids. V lost 1 base, J lost 4 bases, and 7 bases lay in between.

This clone was counted between two and nine times. This chain joins TRBV11-2 and TRBJ1-5; 7 positions agree with TRBD1. With V trimmed by 1 base and J by 4 bases, 1 base remained unmatched. Germline V gene lookup returns CDR1 SGHAT and CDR2 FQNNGV. The CDR3 consists of 14 residues. The CDR3 region has the DNA TGTGCCAGCAGCTTAGCAGGGGGAAATCAGCCCCAGCATTTT. Translation gives CASSLAGGNQPQHF.

This clone turned up a few times. This CDR3 is CASGLVNTEAFF. The CDR3 bases are TGTGCTAGTGGTTTGGTAAACACTGAAGCTTTCTTT. The chain combines TRBV12-5 with TRBJ1-1; D is ambiguous. CDR3 length: 12 residues. Trimming removed 0 bases from V and 2 bases from J, with 1 base in between. Germline V gene lookup returns CDR1 LGHNT and CDR2 FRNRAP.

The chain uses TRBV5-1 and TRBJ2-7; 12 bases are shared with TRBD2. Trimming took 2 bases from V and 0 from J; bases not matched to a gene: 9. Germline V CDR1 and CDR2: SGHRS, YFSETQ. This CDR3 has 18 residues. CDR3 DNA sequence: TGCGCCAGCAGCTTAGGAGGGACTAGCGGGCCAAGCTCCTACGAGCAGTACTTC. This encodes CASSLGGTSGPSSYEQYF.

The chain is built from TRBV2 and TRBJ2-3; D is ambiguous. There are 15 residues in the CDR3. Germline CDR1 is SNHLY and CDR2 is FYNNEI. The V gene lost 4 bases and the J gene lost 4 bases, with 15 bases spanning the gap. The CDR3: CASSVTLNPPDTQYF. DNA for the CDR3: TGTGCCAGCAGTGTGACCCTCAACCCTCCAGATACGCAGTATTTT.

This sequence joins TRBV2 and TRBJ2-1; no reliable D call. Per germline, CDR1 SNHLY and CDR2 FYNNEI. The CDR3 totals 15 residues. Deletions cut 6 bases from V and 0 bases from J, with 12 bases between. The CDR3 sequence: CASSPLLSSYNEQFF. Here the CDR3 DNA reads TGTGCCAGCAGCCCCCTGCTTAGCTCCTACAATGAGCAGTTCTTC.

A single count supports this clone. V gene TRBV19 combines with J gene TRBJ2-2; 8 bases line up with TRBD1. This CDR3 contains 18 residues. The germline gives CDR1 LNHDA, CDR2 SQIVND (reference sequence). J was trimmed by 5 bases and V by 0 bases; bases with no gene match: 11. The DNA of the CDR3 is TGTGCCAGTAGTATAGACGAGCGCAGGGGGCCACCAACCGGGGAGCTGTTTTTT. Protein: CASSIDERRGPPTGELFF.

This sequence joins TRBV4-3 and TRBJ2-2; D is perhaps TRBD2 (5 bases). Per germline, CDR1 LGHNA and CDR2 YSLEER. V gave up 1 base and J gave up 7 bases, with 7 bases separating them. This CDR3 contains 13 residues. The DNA for the CDR3 is TGCGCCAGCAGCCAAGTTGGGAGCGGGGAGCTGTTTTTT. Translated: CASSQVGSGELFF.

The chain joins TRBV5-4 to TRBJ2-5, with D hard to call. CDR3 length: 12 amino acids. CDR1 SGHNT and CDR2 YYREEE come from the germline V gene (reference sequence). The V end was cut by 5 bases, the J end by 5 bases, with 10 bases between. CDR3 sequence reads: CASSRVSETQYF. As DNA, the CDR3 is TGTGCCAGCAGTCGGGTTTCCGAGACCCAGTACTTC.

V usage is TRBV9 and J usage is TRBJ2-7, with D maybe TRBD2 (6 bases). CDR3 length equals 14 residues. CDR1 SGDLS and CDR2 YYNGEE come from the germline V gene. V was clipped by 4 bases and J by 2 bases, with 13 bases between them. The chain's CDR3 is CASSTGTGPYEQYF. CDR3 sequence (DNA): TGTGCCAGCAGCACCGGGACTGGCCCCTACGAGCAGTACTTC.